The rows below give T cell receptor beta chains drawn from one sample of a study of tumor-infiltrating lymphocytes in primary liver carcinoma. TCRdb fed the multiplex PCR reads into MiXCR, producing one record per CDR3 protein. The sample consists of 300,000 to 400,000 distinct CDR3 sequences, around three fifths of them appearing once. Sequences were obtained from peripheral blood. The receptors shown here come from a man aged 40-49 years with primary liver carcinoma and hepatitis B virus infection. Both conserved end residues are part of each CDR3. Fields, in order: D gene, V gene, clone size, J gene, CDR3 length, CDR3 protein, CDR3 DNA. A D gene is named only where the DNA matches it firmly. Some rows have no size entry. The others give once, few or many, or a class for an expanded clone.

.,TRBV6-5,.,TRBJ2-3,15,CSSNPGLAGTDTQYF,TGTTCCAGCAACCCAGGATTAGCAGGAACAGATACGCAGTATTTT
TRBD2,TRBV12-3/TRBV12-4,.,TRBJ2-7,16,CASSKGLAGPFYEQYF,TGTGCCAGCAGTAAGGGTCTAGCGGGACCTTTCTACGAGCAGTACTTC
.,TRBV7-9,.,TRBJ2-5,14,CASSLGQGTETQYF,TGTGCCAGCAGCTTAGGTCAGGGAACGGAGACCCAGTACTTC
TRBD2,TRBV4-2,.,TRBJ2-3,20,CANTTSRALAGGTTTDTQYF,TGTGCCAATACCACCTCCCGGGCACTAGCGGGAGGGACCACCACAGATACGCAGTATTTT
.,TRBV11-1,.,TRBJ2-1,16,CASSSRRDTLYNEQFF,TGTGCCAGCAGTTCACGAAGGGACACCTTATACAATGAGCAGTTCTTC
.,TRBV6-6,many,TRBJ2-3,14,CASRAPGEGDTQYF,TGTGCCAGCAGAGCTCCAGGGGAGGGTGATACGCAGTATTTT
.,TRBV11-3,.,TRBJ2-1,14,CAGSATGPHNEQFF,TGTGCCGGCAGCGCTACCGGGCCACACAATGAGCAGTTCTTC
.,TRBV5-1,.,TRBJ2-1,15,CASSYGTGSYNEQFF,TGCGCCAGCAGCTATGGGACTGGCTCCTACAATGAGCAGTTCTTC
.,TRBV14,.,TRBJ2-1,15,CASSPRDSPYNEQFF,TGTGCCAGCAGCCCCCGGGACTCCCCCTACAATGAGCAGTTCTTC
TRBD1,TRBV23-1,few,TRBJ2-1,14,CASSPTGGSNEQFF,TGCGCCAGCAGTCCTACAGGGGGCTCGAATGAGCAGTTCTTC
.,TRBV6-1,many,TRBJ1-2,14,CASSEGTESYGYTF,TGTGCCAGCAGTGAAGGGACAGAATCCTATGGCTACACCTTC
.,TRBV10-2,.,TRBJ2-7,14,CATRMSGLAYEKYF,TGCGCCACGAGGATGAGCGGGCTAGCCTACGAGAAGTACTTC
.,TRBV6-6,.,TRBJ1-4,16,CASSYREGITNEKLFF,TGTGCCAGCAGTTACAGGGAGGGCATCACTAATGAAAAACTGTTTTTT
TRBD1,TRBV4-1,.,TRBJ1-5,15,CASSQDRGQNRSQHF,TGCGCCAGCAGCCAAGATAGGGGACAGAATCGGTCCCAGCATTTT
.,TRBV6-5,few,TRBJ2-7,13,CASSYKATGEQYF,TGTGCCAGCAGTTACAAGGCTACAGGTGAGCAGTACTTC
TRBD1,TRBV29-1,many,TRBJ2-3,13,CSVGQGRGDTQYF,TGCAGCGTTGGACAGGGTCGGGGAGATACGCAGTATTTT
.,TRBV29-1,many,TRBJ1-4,14,CSVGGTATNEKLFF,TGCAGCGTTGGGGGGACCGCAACTAATGAAAAACTGTTTTTT
TRBD1,TRBV14,.,TRBJ2-1,17,CAGSPNRGLLSYNEQFF,TGTGCCGGCAGCCCTAACAGGGGTCTCCTCTCCTACAATGAGCAGTTCTTC
TRBD1,TRBV6-2/TRBV6-3,many,TRBJ1-5,15,CASSRSGTGDQPQHF,TGTGCCAGCAGCCGATCCGGGACAGGGGATCAGCCCCAGCATTTT
TRBD1,TRBV6-1,few,TRBJ2-7,12,CASSGGTGSTYF,TGTGCCAGCAGTGGCGGGACAGGGAGTACCTACTTC
TRBD2,TRBV29-1,.,TRBJ2-7,14,CNAQGLAGDYEQYF,TGCAACGCCCAGGGGCTAGCGGGAGATTACGAGCAATATTTC
TRBD2,TRBV30,.,TRBJ2-7,11,CAWSDGTSLYF,TGTGCCTGGAGTGACGGGACTAGCTTGTACTTC
.,TRBV29-1,.,TRBJ1-2,14,CSVEEGRRSHGYAF,TGCAGCGTTGAAGAGGGCCGCAGGTCACACGGCTACGCCTTC
.,TRBV10-2,.,TRBJ1-4,14,CASRGRGESGKLFF,TGCGCCAGCAGGGGACGGGGGGAGAGCGGAAAACTGTTTTTT
.,TRBV13,.,TRBJ1-1,13,CASSLVLTTEAFF,TGTGCCAGCAGCTTAGTCCTGACAACTGAAGCTTTCTTT
.,TRBV12-3/TRBV12-4,.,TRBJ2-5,12,CASSPDYGAGLF,TGTGCCAGCAGTCCCGATTACGGGGCAGGGTTGTTC
TRBD1,TRBV4-2,.,TRBJ1-4,15,CASSLETGENEKLFF,TGTGCCAGCAGCCTAGAGACAGGGGAAAATGAAAAACTGTTTTTT
TRBD1,TRBV29-1,.,TRBJ2-7,14,CSPVRTGSSYEQYF,TGCAGCCCTGTGAGGACAGGGTCCTCCTACGAGCAGTACTTC
TRBD2,TRBV28,.,TRBJ2-1,16,CASSFRTSGRMNEQFF,TGTGCCAGCAGTTTTAGGACGAGCGGGAGAATGAATGAGCAGTTCTTC
.,TRBV20-1,.,TRBJ2-5,15,CSARDWGRSKETQYF,TGCAGTGCTAGAGACTGGGGGAGAAGTAAAGAGACCCAGTACTTC
TRBD1,TRBV12-3/TRBV12-4,.,TRBJ2-7,16,CAGSPSRRGRIYDQYF,TGTGCCGGCAGTCCCTCCCGCAGGGGGCGAATCTACGACCAGTACTTC
.,TRBV10-3,few,TRBJ2-2,16,CAISEEGMFDTGELFF,TGTGCCATCAGTGAGGAGGGGATGTTCGACACCGGGGAGCTGTTTTTT
.,TRBV6-6,.,TRBJ2-1,13,CANSSWRNNEQFF,TGTGCCAACTCCTCGTGGCGGAACAATGAGCAGTTCTTC
.,TRBV4-2,once,TRBJ1-6,17,CASSHEGGHSYNSPLHF,TGTGCCAGCAGCCATGAGGGGGGACACTCCTATAATTCACCCCTCCACTTC
.,TRBV30,.,TRBJ1-2,13,CAWSVPPGQGYTF,TGTGCCTGGAGTGTACCCCCGGGTCAAGGCTACACCTTC
.,TRBV6-6,once,TRBJ2-2,13,CASSSSHSGELFF,TGTGCCAGCAGCTCCAGCCACTCCGGGGAGCTGTTTTTT
TRBD1,TRBV12-3/TRBV12-4,few,TRBJ2-7,14,CASSSRQGPYEQYF,TGTGCCAGCAGTTCTCGACAGGGGCCCTACGAGCAGTACTTC
.,TRBV11-2,few,TRBJ2-1,12,CASSLEKGSQFF,TGTGCCAGCAGCTTAGAGAAGGGGAGTCAGTTCTTC
TRBD1,TRBV5-4,many,TRBJ2-1,17,CASSGRDRGIGNNEQFF,TGTGCCAGCAGCGGCCGGGACAGGGGCATAGGAAACAATGAGCAGTTCTTC
TRBD1,TRBV5-4,.,TRBJ1-6,12,CASTGQVSPLHF,TGTGCCAGCACCGGACAGGTGTCACCCCTCCATTTT
TRBD1,TRBV28,many,TRBJ1-6,15,CASSHGTVGNSPLHF,TGTGCCAGCAGTCATGGGACAGTTGGAAATTCACCCCTCCACTTT
.,TRBV11-2,.,TRBJ2-1,13,CASSLYTTGKQFF,TGTGCCAGCAGCTTGTACACCACGGGCAAGCAGTTCTTC
.,TRBV30,.,TRBJ2-7,12,CAWSGPFHEQYF,TGTGCCTGGAGCGGTCCCTTCCACGAGCAGTACTTC